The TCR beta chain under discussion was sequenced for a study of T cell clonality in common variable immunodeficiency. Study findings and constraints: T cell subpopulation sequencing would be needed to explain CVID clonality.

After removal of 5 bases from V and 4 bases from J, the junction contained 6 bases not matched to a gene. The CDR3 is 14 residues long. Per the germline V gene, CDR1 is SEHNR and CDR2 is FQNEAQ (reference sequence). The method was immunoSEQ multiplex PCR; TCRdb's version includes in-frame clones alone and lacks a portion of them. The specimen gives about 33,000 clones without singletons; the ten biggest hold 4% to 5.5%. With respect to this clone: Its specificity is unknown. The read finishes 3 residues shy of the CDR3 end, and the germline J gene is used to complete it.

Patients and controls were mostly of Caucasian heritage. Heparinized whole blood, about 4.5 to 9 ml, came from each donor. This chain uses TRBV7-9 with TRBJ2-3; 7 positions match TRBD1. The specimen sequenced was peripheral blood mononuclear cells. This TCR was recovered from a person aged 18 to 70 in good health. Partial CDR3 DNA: TGTGCCAGCAGCCCGTCGCAGGGGGCAGATACG. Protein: CASSPSQGADT. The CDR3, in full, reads CASSPSQGADTQYF.